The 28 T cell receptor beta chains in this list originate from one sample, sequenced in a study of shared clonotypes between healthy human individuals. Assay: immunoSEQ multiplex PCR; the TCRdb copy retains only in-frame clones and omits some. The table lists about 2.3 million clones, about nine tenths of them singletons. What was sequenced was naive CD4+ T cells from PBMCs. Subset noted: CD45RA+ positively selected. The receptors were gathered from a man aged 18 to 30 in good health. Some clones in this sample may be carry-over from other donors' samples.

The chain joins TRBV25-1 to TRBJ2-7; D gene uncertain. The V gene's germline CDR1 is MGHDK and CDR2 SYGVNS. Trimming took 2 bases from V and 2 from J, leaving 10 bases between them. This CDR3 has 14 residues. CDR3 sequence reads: CASSEVGSTYEQYF. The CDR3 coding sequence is TGTGCCAGCAGTGAAGTAGGCTCGACCTACGAGCAGTACTTC.

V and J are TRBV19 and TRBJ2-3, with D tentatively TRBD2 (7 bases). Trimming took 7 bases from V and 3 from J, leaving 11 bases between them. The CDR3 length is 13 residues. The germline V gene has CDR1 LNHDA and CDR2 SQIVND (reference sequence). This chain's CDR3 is CASMRGGTDTQYF. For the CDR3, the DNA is TGTGCCAGTATGAGGGGGGGGACAGATACGCAGTATTTT.

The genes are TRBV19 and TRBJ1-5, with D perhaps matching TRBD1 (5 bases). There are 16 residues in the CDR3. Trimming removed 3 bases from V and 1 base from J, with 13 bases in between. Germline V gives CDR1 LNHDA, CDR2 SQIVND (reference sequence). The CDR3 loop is CASSIGGTVSNQPQHF. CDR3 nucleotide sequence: TGTGCCAGTAGTATCGGCGGGACGGTCAGCAATCAGCCCCAGCATTTT.

CDR3 sequence: CASSERRTSTDTQYF. The CDR3 DNA sequence: TGTGCCAGCAGTGAACGGAGGACTAGCACAGATACGCAGTATTTT. The gene calls are TRBV6-1 and TRBJ2-3, with D tentatively TRBD2 (5 bases). The CDR3 length is 15 residues. V lost 2 bases and J 0 bases, leaving 9 bases between the germline ends. CDR1 is MNHNS and CDR2 is SASEGT in the germline V gene.

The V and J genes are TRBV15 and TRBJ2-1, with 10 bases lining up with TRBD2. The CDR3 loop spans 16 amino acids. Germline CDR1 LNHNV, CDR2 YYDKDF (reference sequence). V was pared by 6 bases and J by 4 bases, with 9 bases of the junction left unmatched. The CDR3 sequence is CATRGRTSGAYNEQFF. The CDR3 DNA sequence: TGTGCCACCAGAGGTAGGACTAGCGGAGCATACAATGAGCAGTTCTTC.

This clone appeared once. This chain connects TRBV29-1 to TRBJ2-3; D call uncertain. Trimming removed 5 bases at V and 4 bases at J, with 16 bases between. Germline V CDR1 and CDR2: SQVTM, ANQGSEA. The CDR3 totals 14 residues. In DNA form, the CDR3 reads TGCAGCGTTCCTAAACACGACCTGTCAGATACGCAGTATTTT. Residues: CSVPKHDLSDTQYF.

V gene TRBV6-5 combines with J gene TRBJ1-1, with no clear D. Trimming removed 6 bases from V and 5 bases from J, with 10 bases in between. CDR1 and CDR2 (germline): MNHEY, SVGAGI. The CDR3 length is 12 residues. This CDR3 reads CASSPGLTEAFF. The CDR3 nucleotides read TGTGCCAGCAGCCCCGGATTGACTGAAGCTTTCTTT.

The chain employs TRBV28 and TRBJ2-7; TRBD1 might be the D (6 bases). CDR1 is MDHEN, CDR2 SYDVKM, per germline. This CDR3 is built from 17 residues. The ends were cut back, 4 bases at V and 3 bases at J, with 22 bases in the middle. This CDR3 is CASSSLYPQGPSYEQYF. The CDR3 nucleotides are TGTGCCAGCAGTTCTCTTTACCCTCAGGGGCCCAGCTACGAGCAGTACTTC.

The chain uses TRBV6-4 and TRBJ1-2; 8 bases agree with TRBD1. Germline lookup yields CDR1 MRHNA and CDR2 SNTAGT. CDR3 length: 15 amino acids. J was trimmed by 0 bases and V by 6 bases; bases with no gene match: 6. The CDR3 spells CASRRGQGANYGYTF. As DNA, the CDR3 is TGTGCCAGCAGACGAGGACAGGGCGCTAACTATGGCTACACCTTC.

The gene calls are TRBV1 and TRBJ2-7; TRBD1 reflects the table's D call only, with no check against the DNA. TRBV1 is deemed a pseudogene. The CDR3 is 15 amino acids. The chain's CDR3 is CTSSQDRGTGREQYF. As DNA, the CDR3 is TGCACCAGCAGCCAAGATCGAGGGACAGGCCGCGAGCAGTACTTC.

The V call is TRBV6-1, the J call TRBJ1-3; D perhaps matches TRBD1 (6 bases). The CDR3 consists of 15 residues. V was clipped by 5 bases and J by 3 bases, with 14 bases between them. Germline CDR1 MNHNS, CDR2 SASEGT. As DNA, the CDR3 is TGTGCCAGCAGTAGTACAGGGTATCGTGGAAACACCATATATTTT. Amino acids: CASSSTGYRGNTIYF.

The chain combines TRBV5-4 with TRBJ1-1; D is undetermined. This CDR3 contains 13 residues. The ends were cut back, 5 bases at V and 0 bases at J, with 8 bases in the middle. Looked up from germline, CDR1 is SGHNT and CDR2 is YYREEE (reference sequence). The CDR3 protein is CASSPDMNTEAFF. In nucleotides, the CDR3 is TGTGCCAGCAGTCCAGATATGAACACTGAAGCTTTCTTT.

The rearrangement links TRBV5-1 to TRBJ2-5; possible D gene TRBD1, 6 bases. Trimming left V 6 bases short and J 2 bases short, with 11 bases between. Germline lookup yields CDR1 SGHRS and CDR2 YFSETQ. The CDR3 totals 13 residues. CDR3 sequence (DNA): TGCGCCAGCAACGGACAGTATCAAGAGACCCAGTACTTC. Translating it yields CASNGQYQETQYF.

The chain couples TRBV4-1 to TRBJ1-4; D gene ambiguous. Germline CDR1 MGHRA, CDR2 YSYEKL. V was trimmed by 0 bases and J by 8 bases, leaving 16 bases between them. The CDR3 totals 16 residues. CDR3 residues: CASSQDVRGRGEKLFF. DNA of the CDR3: TGCGCCAGCAGCCAAGATGTGAGAGGGAGAGGAGAAAAACTGTTTTTT.

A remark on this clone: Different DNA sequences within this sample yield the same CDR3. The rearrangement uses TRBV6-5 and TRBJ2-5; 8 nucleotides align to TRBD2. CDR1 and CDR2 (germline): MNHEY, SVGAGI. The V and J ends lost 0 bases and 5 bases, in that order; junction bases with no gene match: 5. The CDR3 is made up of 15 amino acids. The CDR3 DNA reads TGTGCCAGCAGTTACTCTCTAGCGGGTGTGGAGACCCAGTACTTC. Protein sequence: CASSYSLAGVETQYF.

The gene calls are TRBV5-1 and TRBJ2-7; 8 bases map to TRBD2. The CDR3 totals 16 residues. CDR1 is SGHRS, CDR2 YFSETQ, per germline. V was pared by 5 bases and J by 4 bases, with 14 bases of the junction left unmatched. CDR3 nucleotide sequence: TGCGCCAGCAGGACGGGCCGGGCTAGCGGGTTATACGAGCAGTACTTC. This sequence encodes CASRTGRASGLYEQYF.

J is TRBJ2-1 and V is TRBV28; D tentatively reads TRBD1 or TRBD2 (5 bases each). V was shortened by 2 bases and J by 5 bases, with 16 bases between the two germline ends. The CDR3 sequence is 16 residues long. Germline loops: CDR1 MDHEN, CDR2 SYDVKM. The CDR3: CASSLVPGQGDNEQFF. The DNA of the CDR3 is TGTGCCAGCAGTTTAGTCCCCGGGCAGGGAGACAATGAGCAGTTCTTC. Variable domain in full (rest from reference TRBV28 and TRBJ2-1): DVKVTQSSRYLVKRTGEKVFLECVQDMDHENMFWYRQDPGLGLRLIYFSYDVKMKEKGDIPEGYSVSREKKERFSLILESASTNQTSMYLCASSLVPGQGDNEQFFGPGTRLTVL.

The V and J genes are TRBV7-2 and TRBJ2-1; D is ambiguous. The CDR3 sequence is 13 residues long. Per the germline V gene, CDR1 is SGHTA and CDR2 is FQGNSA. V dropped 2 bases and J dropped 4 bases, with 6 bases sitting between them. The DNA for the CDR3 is TGTGCCAGCAGCTTAATCGTGTACAATGAGCAGTTCTTC. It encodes CASSLIVYNEQFF.

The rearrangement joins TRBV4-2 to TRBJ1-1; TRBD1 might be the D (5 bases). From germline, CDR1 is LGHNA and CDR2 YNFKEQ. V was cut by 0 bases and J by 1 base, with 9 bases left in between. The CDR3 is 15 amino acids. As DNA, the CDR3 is TGTGCCAGCAGCCAAGAGGGGGGAACGAACACTGAAGCTTTCTTT. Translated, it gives CASSQEGGTNTEAFF.

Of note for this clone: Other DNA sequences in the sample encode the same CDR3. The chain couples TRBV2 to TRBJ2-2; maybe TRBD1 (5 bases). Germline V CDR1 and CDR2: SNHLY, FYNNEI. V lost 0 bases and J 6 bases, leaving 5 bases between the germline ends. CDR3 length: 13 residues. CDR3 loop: CASSEAGAGELFF. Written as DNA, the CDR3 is TGTGCCAGCAGTGAAGCAGGGGCCGGGGAGCTGTTTTTT.

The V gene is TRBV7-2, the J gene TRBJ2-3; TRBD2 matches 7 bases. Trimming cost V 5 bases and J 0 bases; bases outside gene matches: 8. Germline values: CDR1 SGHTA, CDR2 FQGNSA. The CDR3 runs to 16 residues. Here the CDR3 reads CASSGLKRGSTDTQYF. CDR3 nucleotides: TGTGCCAGCAGCGGTCTCAAGCGGGGTAGCACAGATACGCAGTATTTT.

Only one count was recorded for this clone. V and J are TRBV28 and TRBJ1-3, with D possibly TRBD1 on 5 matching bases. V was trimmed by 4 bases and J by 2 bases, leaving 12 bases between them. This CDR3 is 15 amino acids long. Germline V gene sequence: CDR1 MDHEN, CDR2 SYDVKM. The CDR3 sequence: CASSSGGTPGNTIYF. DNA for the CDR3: TGTGCCAGCAGTTCCGGGGGAACCCCTGGAAACACCATATATTTT.

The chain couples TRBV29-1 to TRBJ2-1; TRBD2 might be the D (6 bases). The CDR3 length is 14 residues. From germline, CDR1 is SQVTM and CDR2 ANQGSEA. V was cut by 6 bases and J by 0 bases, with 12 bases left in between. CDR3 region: CSVERVSSYNEQFF. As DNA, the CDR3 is TGCAGCGTCGAGCGGGTAAGCTCCTACAATGAGCAGTTCTTC.

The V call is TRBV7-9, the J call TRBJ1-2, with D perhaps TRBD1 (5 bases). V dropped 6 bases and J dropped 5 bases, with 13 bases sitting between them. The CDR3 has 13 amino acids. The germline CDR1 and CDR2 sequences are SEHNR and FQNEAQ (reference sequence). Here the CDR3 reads CASSRQQSYGYTF. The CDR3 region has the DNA TGTGCCAGCAGTCGACAGCAGTCTTATGGCTACACCTTC.

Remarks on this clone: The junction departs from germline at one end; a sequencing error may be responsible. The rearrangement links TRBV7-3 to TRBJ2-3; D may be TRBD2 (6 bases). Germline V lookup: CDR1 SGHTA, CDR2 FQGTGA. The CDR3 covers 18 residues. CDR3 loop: CASSLIPRVAASTDTQYF. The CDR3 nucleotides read TGTGCCAGCAGTTTAATCCCGAGGGTAGCGGCTAGCACAGATACGCAGTATTTT.

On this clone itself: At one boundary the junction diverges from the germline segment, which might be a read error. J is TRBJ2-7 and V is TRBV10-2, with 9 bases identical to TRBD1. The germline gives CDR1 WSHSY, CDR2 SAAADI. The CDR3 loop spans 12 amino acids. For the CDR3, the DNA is TGCGCCAGCAGTGCCGGGACAGGGAAATCAGGGTTC. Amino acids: CASSAGTGKSGF.

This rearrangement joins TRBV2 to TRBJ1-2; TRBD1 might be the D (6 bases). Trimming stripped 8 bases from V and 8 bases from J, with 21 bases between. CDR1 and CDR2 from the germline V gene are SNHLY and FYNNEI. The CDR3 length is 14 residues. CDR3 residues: CASRLEQGRYGYTF. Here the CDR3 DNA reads TGTGCCAGCCGTCTGGAACAGGGCAGATACGGCTACACCTTC.

CDR3 DNA sequence: TGTGCCAGCAGCCTCCAGGCTGCAGAGACCCAGTACTTC. This encodes CASSLQAAETQYF. The rearrangement uses TRBV11-3 and TRBJ2-5; D is unresolved. V was shortened by 5 bases and J by 4 bases, with 11 bases between the two germline ends. The CDR3 sequence is 13 residues long. Germline values: CDR1 SGHNT, CDR2 YENEEA. Full variable domain (outside the CDR3, taken from reference TRBV11-3 and TRBJ2-5): EAGVVQSPRYKIIEKKQPVAFWCNPISGHNTLYWYLQNLGQGPELLIRYENEEAVDDSQLPKDRFSAERLKGVDSTLKIQPAELGDSAVYLCASSLQAAETQYFGPGTRLLVL.